The rows below give T cell receptor beta chains drawn from one sample of a study of sequential checkpoint blockade in melanoma. This table comes from immunoSEQ multiplex PCR, and its TCRdb copy is limited to in-frame clones, with some not included. This table holds roughly 29,000 clones, about 83% found once. The material was CD8+ T cells sorted from blood (inferred from file names), obtained from a patient given nivolumab and ipilimumab in sequence. All receptors come from a human donor with melanoma. Both conserved end residues are part of each CDR3. Fields, in order: CDR3 protein, CDR3 DNA, D gene, V gene, clone size, J gene. A D gene is named only where the DNA matches it firmly. The size field is filled for only some rows; it gives once, few, many or a size class.

CASSFRTGHGSPLHF TGTGCCAGCAGCTTCCGGACAGGGCATGGTTCACCCCTCCACTTT TRBD1 TRBV5-6 . TRBJ1-6
CASSFGTSGYEQYF TGTGCCAGCAGCTTCGGGACTAGCGGTTACGAGCAGTACTTC TRBD2 TRBV7-2 . TRBJ2-7
CASSQDPGTGMYEQYF TGCGCCAGCAGCCAAGATCCCGGGACAGGGATGTACGAGCAGTACTTC TRBD1 TRBV4-3 . TRBJ2-7
CASRGIRGQETQYF TGTGCCAGCAGGGGAATAAGGGGGCAAGAGACCCAGTACTTC . TRBV7-6 . TRBJ2-5
CASRSKKRTSYGYTF TGTGCCAGCAGAAGCAAGAAGAGAACGAGCTATGGCTACACCTTC . TRBV28 . TRBJ1-2
CASSLGADPREQYF TGTGCCAGCAGTTTAGGAGCGGACCCCCGGGAGCAGTACTTC . TRBV27 . TRBJ2-7
CASSKRGLTGNEQYF TGTGCCAGCAGCAAAAGAGGGCTCACGGGGAACGAGCAGTACTTC . TRBV5-6 few TRBJ2-7
CASSPIAVSSYNEQFF TGTGCCAGCAGCCCGATAGCGGTTAGCTCCTACAATGAGCAGTTCTTC . TRBV9 . TRBJ2-1
CASSLRQGAAGELFF TGCGCCAGCAGCTTGAGGCAGGGGGCTGCCGGGGAGCTGTTTTTT TRBD1 TRBV5-1 . TRBJ2-2
CASSPWGQATADASYEQYF TGTGCCAGCAGCCCATGGGGACAGGCGACTGCCGATGCCTCCTACGAGCAGTACTTC TRBD1 TRBV5-4 . TRBJ2-7
CASSPTGGYQPQHF TGTGCCAGCAGTCCCACAGGGGGCTATCAGCCCCAGCATTTT TRBD1 TRBV27 few TRBJ1-5
CASSWGDGGELFF TGCGCCAGCTCATGGGGGGACGGGGGGGAGCTGTTTTTT . TRBV4-3 . TRBJ2-2
CASSSSGGRYEQYF TGTGCCAGCAGTTCCAGCGGCGGGCGGTACGAGCAGTACTTC . TRBV27 . TRBJ2-7
CASSLSTGGATEAFF TGTGCCAGCAGTTTATCGACAGGGGGGGCCACTGAAGCTTTCTTT TRBD1 TRBV27 . TRBJ1-1
CASSQDSVEAFF TGCGCCAGCAGCCAAGATAGTGTTGAAGCTTTCTTT . TRBV4-1 . TRBJ1-1
CASTATGSNSYNEQFF TGTGCCAGTACCGCGACAGGGTCAAACTCCTACAATGAGCAGTTCTTC TRBD1 TRBV19 . TRBJ2-1
CASSDRVRGYTF TGTGCCAGCAGCGACAGGGTACGGGGCTACACCTTC . TRBV9 . TRBJ1-2
CASSPTAGTGFYEQYF TGTGCCAGCAGCCCGACGGCCGGGACAGGCTTCTACGAGCAGTACTTC TRBD1 TRBV6-4 few TRBJ2-7
CASSLDKATEAFF TGTGCCAGCAGTCTTGACAAGGCCACTGAAGCTTTCTTT . TRBV27 . TRBJ1-1
CASSLDFSDIEEAFF TGTGCCAGCAGCTTGGATTTTTCGGACATCGAAGAAGCTTTCTTT . TRBV5-8 once TRBJ1-1
CASRQGGGYTF TGTGCCAGCAGACAGGGAGGGGGCTACACCTTC . TRBV27 . TRBJ1-2
CASSQAGQGNSPLHF TGCGCCAGCAGCCAAGCGGGACAGGGTAATTCACCCCTCCACTTT TRBD1 TRBV4-3 . TRBJ1-6
CASSQVKAVQETQYF TGCGCCAGCAGCCAAGTGAAAGCGGTCCAAGAGACCCAGTACTTC . TRBV4-3 . TRBJ2-5
CASSLTQVSYNEQFF TGTGCCAGCAGCTTAACTCAGGTTTCCTACAATGAGCAGTTCTTC . TRBV7-9 . TRBJ2-1
CASSLGGRQPQHF TGTGCCAGCAGCTTAGGAGGCCGGCAGCCCCAGCATTTT . TRBV11-2 . TRBJ1-5
CASSPDSTEAFF TGTGCCAGCAGTCCCGACAGCACTGAAGCTTTCTTT . TRBV6-5 . TRBJ1-1
CAGSYLAGNTGELFF TGTGCCGGCAGTTATCTAGCGGGGAACACCGGGGAGCTGTTTTTT TRBD2 TRBV27 once TRBJ2-2
CASSLKTGGRGGYTF TGCGCCAGCAGCTTGAAAACAGGGGGCAGGGGTGGCTACACCTTC TRBD1 TRBV5-1 . TRBJ1-2
CASSWGVATNEKLFF TGTGCCAGTAGTTGGGGGGTAGCAACTAATGAAAAACTGTTTTTT . TRBV19 . TRBJ1-4
CASSFETNMNTEAFF TGCGCCAGCAGCTTTGAAACAAACATGAACACTGAAGCTTTCTTT . TRBV5-1 . TRBJ1-1
CASSLGGAKNIQYF TGTGCCAGCAGTTTGGGGGGAGCCAAAAACATTCAGTACTTC . TRBV27 . TRBJ2-4
CASTTGASSGNTIYF TGTGCCAGCACAACAGGGGCCAGCTCTGGAAACACCATATATTTT TRBD1 TRBV9 once TRBJ1-3
CASSLRGGYVNTEAFF TGTGCCAGCAGTCTCAGGGGCGGGTATGTAAACACTGAAGCTTTCTTT . TRBV2 . TRBJ1-1
CASSSRDRGPVNTEAFF TGTGCCAGCAGTTCCCGGGACAGGGGGCCCGTGAACACTGAAGCTTTCTTT TRBD1 TRBV27 . TRBJ1-1
CSVSTGFDGYTF TGCAGCGTCTCGACAGGGTTCGATGGCTACACCTTC TRBD1 TRBV29-1 few TRBJ1-2
CASSIFLYNEQFF TGTGCCAGTAGTATCTTTCTTTACAATGAGCAGTTCTTC . TRBV19 once TRBJ2-1
CASSRSGGALNEQFF TGTGCCAGCAGTAGGAGCGGGGGGGCACTCAATGAGCAGTTCTTC TRBD2 TRBV7-6 . TRBJ2-1
CASSQVPGRKGTQYF TGTGCCAGCAGTCAGGTTCCCGGGAGGAAAGGGACCCAGTACTTC TRBD2 TRBV27 once TRBJ2-5
CASSLGPGLAGPYEQYF TGTGCCAGCAGCTTAGGTCCGGGACTAGCGGGACCCTACGAGCAGTACTTC TRBD2 TRBV7-6 . TRBJ2-7
CASSEGESGNTIYF TGTGCCAGCAGTGAAGGGGAGTCTGGAAACACCATATATTTT . TRBV6-1 . TRBJ1-3
CASSVVAGSTDTQYF TGTGCCAGCAGCGTAGTGGCGGGGAGCACAGATACGCAGTATTTT . TRBV9 . TRBJ2-3
CAISETGGDTQYF TGTGCCATCAGTGAGACAGGGGGAGATACGCAGTATTTT TRBD1 TRBV10-3 few TRBJ2-3
CAIRGDRGHYGYTF TGTGCCATCAGGGGGGACAGGGGCCACTATGGCTACACCTTC TRBD1 TRBV10-3 . TRBJ1-2
CASSLLGDIPNYEQYF TGTGCCAGCAGTTTATTGGGGGACATACCTAACTACGAGCAGTACTTC . TRBV27 . TRBJ2-7
CASSEGGQGYEQYF TGTGCCAGCAGCGAGGGGGGACAGGGCTACGAGCAGTACTTC TRBD1 TRBV9 . TRBJ2-7
CASSQMGQGASSEQYF TGTGCCAGCAGCCAAATGGGACAGGGCGCCTCGAGCGAGCAGTACTTC TRBD1 TRBV4-2 . TRBJ2-7
CASSYTLSGRTDTQYF TGTGCCAGCAGTTACACTCTTAGCGGGAGGACAGATACGCAGTATTTT TRBD2 TRBV6-5 . TRBJ2-3
CASSVSSTNTEAFF TGTGCCAGCAGTGTTTCTAGCACGAACACTGAAGCTTTCTTT . TRBV6-4 few TRBJ1-1
CASSLGTGLVNYGYTF TGTGCCAGCAGTCTAGGGACAGGGCTCGTTAACTATGGCTACACCTTC TRBD1 TRBV27 . TRBJ1-2